Below, 16 T cell receptor beta chains from the same sample are listed, as sequenced in a study of cytomegalovirus exposure and HLA in healthy donors. Sequencing was performed with immunoSEQ multiplex PCR; in TCRdb, only in-frame clones are kept and a portion is missing. The sample includes roughly 300,000 clones, roughly 87% seen only once; the top ten take roughly 1.1%. The specimen was PBMCs. These receptor sequences come from a woman in her thirties in good health and CMV-seropositive.

This clone was recorded once. The genes are TRBV9 and TRBJ1-2, with TRBD1 identical over 10 bases. CDR1 and CDR2 from the germline V gene are SGDLS and YYNGEE. The CDR3 is 14 amino acids. Trimming cost V 1 base and J 10 bases; bases outside gene matches: 7. The CDR3 region has the DNA TGTGCCAGCAGCGTACCAGGGACAGGGGAGACCTACACCTTC. Translating gives CASSVPGTGETYTF.

This clone was seen more than once but under ten times. The rearrangement joins TRBV2 to TRBJ2-2; D is perhaps TRBD1 (5 bases). CDR1 is SNHLY and CDR2 is FYNNEI in the germline V gene. CDR3 length: 14 residues. The V gene lost 7 bases and the J gene lost 5 bases, with 14 bases spanning the gap. CDR3 region: CASTKGVRTGELFF. The CDR3 nucleotides read TGTGCCAGCACGAAAGGGGTTAGGACCGGGGAGCTGTTTTTT.

In this sample, this clone turned up a few times. The V and J genes are TRBV19 and TRBJ1-2, with D uncertain. The CDR3 contains 14 residues. The germline gives CDR1 LNHDA, CDR2 SQIVND (reference sequence). The V end was cut by 4 bases, the J end by 3 bases, with 12 bases between. For the CDR3, the DNA is TGTGCCAGTAGTACCGTACAGATCCACTATGGCTACACCTTC. It encodes CASSTVQIHYGYTF.

The J gene is TRBJ2-1, the V gene TRBV2; no definite D call. The CDR3 is 12 amino acids. CDR1 SNHLY and CDR2 FYNNEI come from the germline V gene. V was trimmed by 4 bases and J by 7 bases, leaving 8 bases between them. The CDR3 nucleotides read TGTGCCAGCAGTGGGTTGGGAAATGAGCAGTTCTTC. Translation gives CASSGLGNEQFF.

The chain uses TRBV5-4 and TRBJ2-7; 8 nucleotides match TRBD2. The CDR3 runs 15 residues. V shed 3 bases and J 2 bases; nucleotides not matched to a gene: 7. Germline V CDR1 and CDR2: SGHNT, YYREEE (reference sequence). The DNA for the CDR3 is TGTGCCAGCAGCTCAACTAGCGGCATGGCCTACGAGCAGTACTTC. Amino acid sequence: CASSSTSGMAYEQYF. Drawing the rest from reference TRBV5-4 and TRBJ2-7, the complete variable domain is ETGVTQSPTHLIKTRGQQVTLRCSSQSGHNTVSWYQQALGQGPQFIFQYYREEENGRGNFPPRFSGLQFPNYSSELNVNALELDDSALYLCASSSTSGMAYEQYFGPGTRLTVT.

This chain joins TRBV27 and TRBJ1-2; 9 bases match TRBD1. Germline CDR1 reads MNHEY; CDR2 reads SMNVEV (reference sequence). This CDR3 is 15 amino acids long. The J segment lost 4 bases and the V segment lost 4 bases, leaving 7 bases of the junction unmatched. CDR3 nucleotides: TGTGCCAGCAGTTCACCGGGACAGGGAGTCTATGGCTACACCTTC. Translating it yields CASSSPGQGVYGYTF.

This clone was counted a single time. The chain combines TRBV4-2 with TRBJ2-5; D perhaps matches TRBD2 (6 bases). Looked up from germline, CDR1 is LGHNA and CDR2 is YNFKEQ. V gave up 1 base and J gave up 1 base, with 10 bases separating them. CDR3 length: 15 amino acids. The CDR3 here is CASSQAPGSQETQYF. CDR3 coding DNA: TGTGCCAGCAGCCAAGCACCCGGGAGCCAAGAGACCCAGTACTTC.

The rearrangement joins TRBV29-1 to TRBJ1-5; D remains unclear. The CDR3 consists of 12 residues. Germline-derived CDR1 and CDR2 are SQVTM and ANQGSEA. V lost 7 bases to trimming and J lost 2 bases, with 9 bases between them. CDR3 protein: CSAQVGNQPQHF. The CDR3 DNA reads TGCAGCGCCCAGGTGGGCAATCAGCCCCAGCATTTT.

The gene calls are TRBV15 and TRBJ2-3; 9 bases map to TRBD2. V trimming: 3 bases; J trimming: 1 base; junction bases outside the gene matches: 2. CDR1 and CDR2 (germline): LNHNV, YYDKDF (reference sequence). The CDR3 is made up of 15 amino acids. The CDR3 region is CATSRTSGRTDTQYF. Written as DNA, the CDR3 is TGTGCCACCAGCAGGACTAGCGGCCGCACAGATACGCAGTATTTT. The full variable domain, rest sourced from reference TRBV15 and TRBJ2-3, is DAMVIQNPRYQVTQFGKPVTLSCSQTLNHNVMYWYQQKSSQAPKLLFHYYDKDFNNEADTPDNFQSRRPNTSFCFLDIRSPGLGDTAMYLCATSRTSGRTDTQYFGPGTRLTVL.

About this clone itself: The sample carries other DNA sequences with the same CDR3. The chain is built from TRBV5-1 and TRBJ1-2; D perhaps matches TRBD1 (5 bases). Per the germline V gene, CDR1 is SGHRS and CDR2 is YFSETQ. This CDR3 is 13 amino acids long. V was trimmed by 4 bases and J by 1 base, leaving 8 bases between them. The CDR3 nucleotides read TGCGCCAGCAGCCCGCAGGGTAACTATGGCTACACCTTC. Protein product: CASSPQGNYGYTF. Full variable domain (outside the CDR3, taken from reference TRBV5-1 and TRBJ1-2): KAGVTQTPRYLIKTRGQQVTLSCSPISGHRSVSWYQQTPGQGLQFLFEYFSETQRNKGNFPGRFSGRQFSNSRSEMNVSTLELGDSALYLCASSPQGNYGYTFGSGTRLTVV.

This rearrangement joins TRBV12-5 to TRBJ2-3, with a possible D match to TRBD1 (6 bases). The V end was cut by 2 bases, the J end by 0 bases, with 9 bases between. The germline gives CDR1 LGHNT, CDR2 FRNRAP. The CDR3 is made up of 15 amino acids. This chain's CDR3 is CASGLMGASTDTQYF. For the CDR3, the DNA is TGTGCTAGTGGTTTGATGGGGGCGAGCACAGATACGCAGTATTTT.

CDR3 amino acids: CASSSGAGEQFF. In DNA form, the CDR3 reads TGCGCCAGCAGCTCGGGTGCGGGTGAGCAGTTCTTC. V usage is TRBV5-1 and J usage is TRBJ2-1, with a tentative D call TRBD2 (5 bases). The CDR3 is 12 amino acids. Trimming pared 3 bases from V and 9 bases from J, leaving 10 bases between. CDR1 is SGHRS and CDR2 is YFSETQ in the germline V gene.

The chain joins TRBV7-2 to TRBJ2-1; 9 bases align to TRBD1. Germline CDR1 reads SGHTA; CDR2 reads FQGNSA. The CDR3 totals 17 residues. The trim removed 0 bases at V and 7 bases at J, leaving 10 bases unmatched. The CDR3 region has the DNA TGTGCCAGCAGCTTAGCAGCCCGGGGACAGGGAGGGAATGAGCAGTTCTTC. This sequence encodes CASSLAARGQGGNEQFF.

V is TRBV7-8 and J is TRBJ2-1; unclear D gene. Trimming took 5 bases from V and 6 from J, leaving 8 bases between them. The CDR3 has 12 residues. The V gene's germline CDR1 is SGHVS and CDR2 FQNEAQ. The CDR3 reads CASSPSLNEQFF. CDR3 coding DNA: TGTGCCAGCAGCCCGAGCCTCAATGAGCAGTTCTTC.

This chain uses TRBV4-3 with TRBJ2-5; D ambiguous. This CDR3 has 15 residues. V lost 1 base to trimming and J lost 1 base, with 10 bases between them. Germline V lookup: CDR1 LGHNA, CDR2 YSLEER. CDR3 region: CASSQVDSFQETQYF. The CDR3 nucleotides are TGCGCCAGCAGCCAAGTTGATAGCTTCCAAGAGACCCAGTACTTC.

This chain uses TRBV7-9 with TRBJ1-4; D might be TRBD1 (6 bases). Germline loops: CDR1 SEHNR, CDR2 FQNEAQ (reference sequence). The length of the CDR3 is 15 residues. V shed 1 base and J shed 3 bases, with 9 bases lying between them. The DNA of the CDR3 is TGTGCCAGCAGCTTAGGATCAGGGGCTAATGAAAAACTGTTTTTT. Its translation: CASSLGSGANEKLFF.